This paragraph covers one TCR beta chain sequence. The data are from a study of spatial heterogeneity in lung cancer. V lost 3 bases and J 0 bases, leaving 13 bases between the germline ends. This CDR3 has 15 amino acids. Germline lookup yields CDR1 DFQATT and CDR2 SNEGSKA (reference sequence). Each CDR3 protein is one row after TCRdb ran MiXCR on the 5' RACE reads. The repertoire includes around 44,000 distinct CDR3 sequences, over 9.5% of them detected once, and more than 15% sits in the top ten. As to time point: blood at routine non-recurrence follow-up after resection. Extraction of whole RNA from tumor, nontumor lung or frozen PBMC preceded unsorted sequencing.

The genes are TRBV20-1 and TRBJ2-3; D is possibly TRBD2 (7 bases). This TCR derives from a female donor with early-stage non-small cell lung cancer. Sequences were derived from PBMCs, sampled at follow-up. The CDR3 loop reads CSASGGPSSTDTQYF. DNA for the CDR3: TGCAGTGCTAGCGGGGGGCCCTCTAGCACAGATACGCAGTATTTT.